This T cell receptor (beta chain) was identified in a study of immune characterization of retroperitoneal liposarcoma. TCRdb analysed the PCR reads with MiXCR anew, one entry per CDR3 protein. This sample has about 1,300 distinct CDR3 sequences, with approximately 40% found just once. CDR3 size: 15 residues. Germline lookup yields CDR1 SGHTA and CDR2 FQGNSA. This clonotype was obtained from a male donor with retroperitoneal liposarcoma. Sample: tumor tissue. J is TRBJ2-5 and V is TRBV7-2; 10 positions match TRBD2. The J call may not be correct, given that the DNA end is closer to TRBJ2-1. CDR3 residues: CASSSPGLARETQFF. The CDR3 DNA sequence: TGTGCCAGCAGCTCCCCGGGACTAGCGAGAGAGACCCAGTTCTTC.